This is a list of T cell receptor beta chains from one sample in a study of T cell responses to AZD1222 COVID-19 vaccine. The data were produced by immunoSEQ multiplex PCR, yet TCRdb's version contains in-frame clones alone and is incomplete. The table shows roughly 54,000 clones, with about 89% occurring only once. The specimen was peripheral blood, collected 28 days after the second AZD1222 dose. These receptors came from an adult who received the AZD1222 COVID-19 vaccine. Both conserved end residues are part of each CDR3. A D gene is named only where the DNA matches it firmly.

v_gene: TRBV2
d_gene: -
j_gene: TRBJ2-1
CDR3aa: CASSEAGVYNEQFF

v_gene: TRBV7-8
d_gene: -
j_gene: TRBJ1-2
CDR3aa: CASSGRTGDGYTF

v_gene: TRBV19
d_gene: -
j_gene: TRBJ1-2
CDR3aa: CASTTWHGYTF

v_gene: TRBV7-2
d_gene: TRBD1
j_gene: TRBJ1-5
CDR3aa: CASSPGQGAQPQHF

v_gene: TRBV5-4
d_gene: TRBD2
j_gene: TRBJ2-1
CDR3aa: CASSPGGAGGLGNEQFF

v_gene: TRBV2
d_gene: -
j_gene: TRBJ2-7
CDR3aa: CASSAPGRGVGYEQYF

v_gene: TRBV4-2
d_gene: TRBD2
j_gene: TRBJ2-7
CDR3aa: CASSQDWLAAYEQYF

v_gene: TRBV4-1
d_gene: -
j_gene: TRBJ2-1
CDR3aa: CASSPPRVGNEQFF

v_gene: TRBV10-2
d_gene: TRBD1
j_gene: TRBJ1-4
CDR3aa: CASSGDRGSEKLFF

v_gene: TRBV7-9
d_gene: TRBD2
j_gene: TRBJ2-3
CDR3aa: CASSVGLAGGSTDTQYF

v_gene: TRBV9
d_gene: TRBD2
j_gene: TRBJ2-1
CDR3aa: CASSVRKGLTSGSYNEQFF

v_gene: TRBV29-1
d_gene: -
j_gene: TRBJ2-7
CDR3aa: CSVSRGHYEQYF

v_gene: TRBV5-8
d_gene: -
j_gene: TRBJ1-3
CDR3aa: CASSLGFNSGNTIYF

v_gene: TRBV6-5
d_gene: -
j_gene: TRBJ1-6
CDR3aa: CASSRRGYSPLHF

v_gene: TRBV14
d_gene: -
j_gene: TRBJ1-1
CDR3aa: CASSPTMGVGNTEAFF

v_gene: TRBV6-5
d_gene: TRBD1
j_gene: TRBJ2-5
CDR3aa: CASQRDRGGETQYF

v_gene: TRBV24-1
d_gene: -
j_gene: TRBJ2-3
CDR3aa: CATSDLRGVGTDTQYF

v_gene: TRBV28
d_gene: TRBD2
j_gene: TRBJ2-1
CDR3aa: CAGRAGGQYNEQFF

v_gene: TRBV9
d_gene: -
j_gene: TRBJ1-1
CDR3aa: CASSVGVFGNTEAFF

v_gene: TRBV9
d_gene: TRBD2
j_gene: TRBJ2-7
CDR3aa: CASSPQQGLAGVYEQYF

v_gene: TRBV25-1
d_gene: -
j_gene: TRBJ1-1
CDR3aa: CASSTNKITTNTEAFF

v_gene: TRBV15
d_gene: -
j_gene: TRBJ1-3
CDR3aa: CATSRAISGNTIYF